The 18 T cell receptor beta chains below come from one sample, sequenced in a study of Graves' ophthalmopathy and Graves' hyperthyroidism. The sequenced template was RNA, covering the TCR beta CDR3 region. RT-PCR with HTBI primers came first, then second-round multiplex PCR. TCRdb re-called the multiplex PCR reads through MiXCR, storing one row per CDR3 protein. The table lists about 150,000 distinct CDR3 sequences, less than 45% of them singletons, with 4.5% to 6% in the top ten. Material: peripheral blood. The receptors originated from a woman aged 35 to 49 with Graves' ophthalmopathy.

V gene TRBV15 combines with J gene TRBJ2-2; tentative D call: TRBD1 (6 bases). Germline CDR1 and CDR2: LNHNV and YYDKDF (reference sequence). The CDR3 sequence is 13 residues long. Trimming removed 3 bases at V and 6 bases at J, with 8 bases between. The CDR3 DNA follows: TGTGCCACCAGCAGCGCAGGGGCCGGGGAGCTGTTTTTT. Its translation: CATSSAGAGELFF.

This clonotype was detected many times. This chain joins TRBV19 and TRBJ1-2; D might be TRBD1 (6 bases). The CDR3 is 16 residues long. CDR1 is LNHDA and CDR2 is SQIVND in the germline V gene (reference sequence). The ends were cut back, 5 bases at V and 4 bases at J, with 20 bases in the middle. The chain's CDR3 is CASSPVNRAGGYGYTF. CDR3 nucleotides: TGTGCCAGTAGTCCAGTGAACAGGGCCGGTGGCTATGGCTACACCTTC.

The gene calls are TRBV6-5 and TRBJ2-7; perhaps TRBD1 as D (6 bases). The CDR3 totals 16 residues. Between the trimmed V and J ends, which lost 0 bases and 2 bases, there was a span of 14 bases. Germline CDR1 MNHEY, CDR2 SVGAGI. The CDR3 region has the DNA TGTGCCAGCAGTTACTCCGGGGCTGAGGGGGCCTACGAGCAGTACTTC. It codes for CASSYSGAEGAYEQYF.

In this sample, this clonotype turned up many times. CDR3 protein: CASTNPGGVTEAFF. The DNA for the CDR3 is TGTGCCAGTACAAATCCAGGAGGGGTCACTGAAGCTTTCTTT. The rearrangement uses TRBV28 and TRBJ1-1; perhaps TRBD1 as D (5 bases). The CDR3 extends over 14 amino acids. V lost 9 bases and J 4 bases, leaving 18 bases between the germline ends. Germline CDR1 MDHEN, CDR2 SYDVKM.

The table lists this clonotype with a few counts. J is TRBJ1-2 and V is TRBV6-1, with 7 bases matching TRBD1. The CDR3 has 13 residues. With 8 bases clipped from V and 8 bases from J, the junction kept 11 bases outside the gene matches. Germline CDR1 reads MNHNS; CDR2 reads SASEGT. CDR3 DNA sequence: TGTGCCAGCCCCGGACAGGCTGTGGACGGCTACACCTTC. Translating gives CASPGQAVDGYTF.

This clonotype has a count of ten or more. The chain links TRBV6-5 to TRBJ1-5; D may be TRBD1 (6 bases). CDR3 length: 14 residues. Germline values: CDR1 MNHEY, CDR2 SVGAGI. V was cut by 10 bases and J by 1 base, with 14 bases left in between. CDR3 residues: CATRGGSSNQPQHF. DNA of the CDR3: TGTGCCACTAGGGGGGGGTCCAGCAATCAGCCCCAGCATTTT.

This clonotype was recorded at least ten times. The chain carries TRBV14 and TRBJ2-5; the D is unclear. The CDR3 runs to 14 residues. V was trimmed by 3 bases and J by 10 bases, leaving 18 bases between them. The germline V gene encodes CDR1 SGHDN and CDR2 FVKESK. CDR3 sequence: CASSHDPLAVVQYF. DNA of the CDR3: TGTGCCAGCAGCCACGATCCCCTCGCGGTTGTCCAGTACTTC.

This chain links TRBV12-3 or TRBV12-4 with TRBJ2-7; tentatively, D is TRBD1 or TRBD2 (5 bases each). V lost 3 bases to trimming and J lost 6 bases, with 12 bases between them. The CDR3 is 13 amino acids. The CDR3 is CASSFGGLTEQYF. The CDR3 DNA reads TGTGCCAGCAGTTTTGGGGGTCTCACCGAGCAGTACTTC.

This clonotype was observed many times. CDR3 loop: CASRRTVQGNTIYF. As DNA, the CDR3 is TGTGCCAGCAGAAGGACAGTCCAAGGAAACACCATATATTTT. The chain recombines TRBV6-5 with TRBJ1-3; perhaps TRBD1 as D (6 bases). Germline V lookup: CDR1 MNHEY, CDR2 SVGAGI. The CDR3 totals 14 residues. Between the trimmed V and J ends, which lost 6 bases and 4 bases, there was a span of 13 bases.

The rearrangement links TRBV28 to TRBJ1-2; no reliable D call. This CDR3 comprises 14 residues. The germline V gene encodes CDR1 MDHEN and CDR2 SYDVKM. V lost 6 bases, J lost 7 bases, and 18 bases lay in between. This chain's CDR3 is CASRFSLSLSGYTF. The CDR3 DNA sequence: TGTGCCAGCAGGTTTAGTTTGAGTCTCTCTGGCTACACCTTC.

This rearrangement joins TRBV28 to TRBJ1-5, with D perhaps matching TRBD1 (6 bases). The germline V gene has CDR1 MDHEN and CDR2 SYDVKM. The CDR3 runs to 14 residues. Trimming removed 5 bases at V and 3 bases at J, with 11 bases between. This CDR3 is CASSGTSSNQPQHF. In DNA, the CDR3 is TGTGCCAGCAGTGGGACATCCTCCAATCAGCCCCAGCATTTT.

The rearrangement uses TRBV2 and TRBJ1-1; D is unresolved. V dropped 4 bases and J dropped 4 bases, with 7 bases sitting between them. Germline CDR1 and CDR2: SNHLY and FYNNEI. The CDR3 runs 12 residues. DNA of the CDR3: TGTGCCAGCAGTGTCAGGAGCACTGAAGCTTTCTTT. Protein product: CASSVRSTEAFF.

This chain joins TRBV6-5 and TRBJ2-1; the D is unclear. The CDR3 has 15 residues. Looked up from germline, CDR1 is MNHEY and CDR2 is SVGAGI. The V end was cut by 2 bases, the J end by 6 bases, with 14 bases between. Here the CDR3 DNA reads TGTGCCAGCAGTTACAGTCCCCCATGGCTCAATGAGCAGTTCTTC. Protein: CASSYSPPWLNEQFF.

Many counts were recorded for this clonotype. The gene calls are TRBV29-1 and TRBJ2-5; D is possibly TRBD2 (6 bases). V lost 6 bases, J lost 5 bases, and 22 bases lay in between. Germline V gene data show CDR1 as SQVTM and CDR2 as ANQGSEA. This CDR3 contains 15 residues. CDR3 coding DNA: TGCAGCGTAATCCTGAGGGACTTACCTGGGGAGACCCAGTACTTC. It translates to CSVILRDLPGETQYF.

The chain uses TRBV6-1 and TRBJ2-7, with D possibly being TRBD1 (6 bases). V shed 5 bases and J shed 1 base, with 15 bases lying between them. Germline loops: CDR1 MNHNS, CDR2 SASEGT. The CDR3 length is 15 residues. CDR3 DNA sequence: TGTGCCAGCAGTCCGTTCAGGGGCACTTCCTACGAGCAGTACTTC. Amino acid sequence: CASSPFRGTSYEQYF.

The chain carries TRBV20-1 and TRBJ1-5, with D perhaps TRBD1 (6 bases). The CDR3 is 13 residues long. Trimming cost V 6 bases and J 11 bases, with 20 bases left between them. Germline values: CDR1 DFQATT, CDR2 SNEGSKA (reference sequence). The CDR3 sequence is CSAIHRDPLTQHF. For the CDR3, the DNA is TGCAGTGCGATCCACAGGGACCCCCTGACCCAGCATTTT.

V usage is TRBV6-2 or TRBV6-3 and J usage is TRBJ2-5; D perhaps matches TRBD1 (5 bases). The CDR3 contains 15 residues. Trimming stripped 6 bases from V and 1 base from J, with 15 bases between. In germline, CDR1 is MNHEY, CDR2 SVGEGT. The CDR3: CASSTTLDTQETQYF. The CDR3 DNA reads TGTGCCAGCAGCACTACACTGGACACCCAAGAGACCCAGTACTTC.

This clonotype was recorded many times. The gene calls are TRBV19 and TRBJ1-1; no firm D call. Trimming removed 0 bases from V and 6 bases from J, with 11 bases in between. Germline loops: CDR1 LNHDA, CDR2 SQIVND (reference sequence). The CDR3 consists of 14 residues. The CDR3 reads CASSIDLRDSEAFF. The DNA of the CDR3 is TGTGCCAGTAGTATAGATCTTCGGGATTCTGAAGCTTTCTTT.